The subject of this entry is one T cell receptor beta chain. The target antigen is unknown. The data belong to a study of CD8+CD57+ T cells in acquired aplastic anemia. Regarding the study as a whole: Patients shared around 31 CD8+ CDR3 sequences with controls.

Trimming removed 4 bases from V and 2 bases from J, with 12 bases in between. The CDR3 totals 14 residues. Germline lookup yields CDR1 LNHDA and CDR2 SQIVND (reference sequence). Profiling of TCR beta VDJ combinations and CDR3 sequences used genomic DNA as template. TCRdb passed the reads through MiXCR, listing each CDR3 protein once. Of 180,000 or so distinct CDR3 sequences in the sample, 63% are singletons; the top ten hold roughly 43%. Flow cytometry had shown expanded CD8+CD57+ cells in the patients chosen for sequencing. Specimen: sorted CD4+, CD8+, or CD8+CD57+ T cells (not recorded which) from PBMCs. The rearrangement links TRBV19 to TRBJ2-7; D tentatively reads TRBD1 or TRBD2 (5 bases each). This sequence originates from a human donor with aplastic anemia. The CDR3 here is CASSTRDGAYEQYF. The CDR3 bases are TGTGCCAGTAGTACACGGGACGGAGCCTACGAGCAGTACTTC.